This record covers a single T cell receptor (beta chain). Original handling: Researchers report that nucleated cell counts were estimated from reference gene primer amplification. The table came from immunoSEQ multiplex PCR; TCRdb's copy has only in-frame clones and leaves some out. D and trimming were read from the DNA, whereas the V and J calls and clone size are those reported in that table. The sample contains approximately 93,000 clones, more than 70% of which appear only once. V was cut by 4 bases and J by 3 bases, with 10 bases left in between. The length of the CDR3 is 14 residues. CDR1 LNHDA and CDR2 SQIVND come from the germline V gene (reference sequence). This entry comes from a study of blood T cell repertoires in COVID-19. Study context: The study drew acute and convalescent COVID-19 samples from the United States, Italy and Spain. The analysed material was cDNA or gDNA that came from T cells, B-cell-depleted T cells, or PBMCs.

The source is a woman older than 75 with acute or convalescent COVID-19. This chain uses TRBV19 with TRBJ1-5; D gene uncertain. The sequenced sample was peripheral blood. The CDR3 nucleotides are TGTGCCAGTAGTACCCAGACATTCAATCAGCCCCAGCATTTT. Residues: CASSTQTFNQPQHF.